This T cell receptor (beta chain) was recovered during a study of Graves' ophthalmopathy and Graves' hyperthyroidism. General study findings and limits: Most clonotypes expanded in thyroid above 0.001 frequency were present in blood too.

As regards this clonotype: As yet, its antigen is unknown.

Germline V gives CDR1 MNHNS, CDR2 SASEGT. Losses at the gene ends were 6 bases for V and 5 bases for J; bases not matched to a gene: 11. The CDR3 is 15 amino acids. Transcripts of RNA were the source for amplifying TCR beta CDR3 regions. First-round RT-PCR with HTBI primers preceded a second-round multiplex PCR. TCRdb fed the multiplex PCR reads into MiXCR, producing one record per CDR3 protein. The sample lists approximately 480,000 distinct CDR3 sequences; roughly an eighth were seen once. The sequence came from a woman aged 25 to 45 with Graves' ophthalmopathy. What was sequenced was blood. The V call is TRBV6-1, the J call TRBJ2-5; 8 nucleotides align to TRBD1. Here the CDR3 DNA reads TGTGCCAGCAGCCGCGGGACAGGAGGGATGGAGACCCAGTACTTC. The encoded protein is CASSRGTGGMETQYF.